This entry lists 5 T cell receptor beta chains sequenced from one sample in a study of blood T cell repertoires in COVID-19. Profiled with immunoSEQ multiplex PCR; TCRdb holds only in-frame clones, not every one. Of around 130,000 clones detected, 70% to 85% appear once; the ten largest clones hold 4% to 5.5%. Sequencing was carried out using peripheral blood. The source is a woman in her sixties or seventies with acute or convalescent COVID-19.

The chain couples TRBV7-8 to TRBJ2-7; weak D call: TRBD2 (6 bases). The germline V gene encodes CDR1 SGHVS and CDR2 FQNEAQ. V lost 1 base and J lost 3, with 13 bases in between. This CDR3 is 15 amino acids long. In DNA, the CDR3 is TGTGCCAGCAGCTTAGGTGGGGCGGGGAACTACGAGCAGTACTTC. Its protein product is CASSLGGAGNYEQYF.

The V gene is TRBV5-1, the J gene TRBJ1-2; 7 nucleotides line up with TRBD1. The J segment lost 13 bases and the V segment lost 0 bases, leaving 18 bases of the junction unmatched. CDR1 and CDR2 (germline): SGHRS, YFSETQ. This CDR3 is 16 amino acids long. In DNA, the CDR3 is TGCGCCAGCAGCTTGGAAGGCACCCGGGACAGCTTAAGGTCCACCTTC. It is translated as CASSLEGTRDSLRSTF. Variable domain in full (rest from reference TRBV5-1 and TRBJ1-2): KAGVTQTPRYLIKTRGQQVTLSCSPISGHRSVSWYQQTPGQGLQFLFEYFSETQRNKGNFPGRFSGRQFSNSRSEMNVSTLELGDSALYLCASSLEGTRDSLRSTFGSGTRLTVV.

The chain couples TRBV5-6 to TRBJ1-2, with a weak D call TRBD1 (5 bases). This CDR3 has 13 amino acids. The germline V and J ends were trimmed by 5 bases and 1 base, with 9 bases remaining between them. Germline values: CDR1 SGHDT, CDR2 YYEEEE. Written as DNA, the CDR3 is TGTGCCAGCAGGGTAGACAGTAACTATGGCTACACCTTC. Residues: CASRVDSNYGYTF.

The CDR3 DNA follows: TGTGCCAGCAGCTCCTCGGGACTAGGCACCGGGGAGCTGTTTTTT. Translation gives CASSSSGLGTGELFF. This chain connects TRBV7-2 to TRBJ2-2, with 8 bases aligning to TRBD2. CDR3 length equals 15 residues. CDR1 is SGHTA, CDR2 FQGNSA, per germline. The trim removed 4 bases at V and 4 bases at J, leaving 5 bases unmatched.

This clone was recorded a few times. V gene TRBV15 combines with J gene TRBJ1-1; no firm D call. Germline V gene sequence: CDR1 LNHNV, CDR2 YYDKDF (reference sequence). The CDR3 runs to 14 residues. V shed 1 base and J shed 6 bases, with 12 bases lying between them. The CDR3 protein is CATSRGYTLSEAFF. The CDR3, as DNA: TGTGCCACCAGCAGAGGATACACCTTGTCTGAAGCTTTCTTT.